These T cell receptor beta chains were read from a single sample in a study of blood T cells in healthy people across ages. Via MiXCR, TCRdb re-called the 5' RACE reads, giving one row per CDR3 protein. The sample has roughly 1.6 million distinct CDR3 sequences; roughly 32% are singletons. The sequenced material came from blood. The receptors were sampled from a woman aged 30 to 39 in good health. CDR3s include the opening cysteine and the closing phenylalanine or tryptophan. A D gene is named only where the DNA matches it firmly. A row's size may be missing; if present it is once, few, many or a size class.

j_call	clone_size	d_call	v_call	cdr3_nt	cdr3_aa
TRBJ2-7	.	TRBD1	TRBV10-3	TGTGCCATCAGGTCGACAGGGGACCACGAGCAGTACTTC	CAIRSTGDHEQYF
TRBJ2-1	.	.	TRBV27	TGTGCCAGCAGTTTTAGGGGGGTAAATGAGCAGTTCTTC	CASSFRGVNEQFF
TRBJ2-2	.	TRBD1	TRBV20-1	TGCAGTGCTAGAGATACAGGGGGGTACACCGGGGAGCTGTTTTTT	CSARDTGGYTGELFF
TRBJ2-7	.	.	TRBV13	TGTGCCAGCAGGGACATGGGCGAGCAGTACTTC	CASRDMGEQYF
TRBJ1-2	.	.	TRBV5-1	TGCGCCAGCAGCGGACCCGGGACGTCTAAAGGCTACACCTTC	CASSGPGTSKGYTF
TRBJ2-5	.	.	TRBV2	TGTGCCAGCAGTAACCTACGGACCCAGTACTTC	CASSNLRTQYF
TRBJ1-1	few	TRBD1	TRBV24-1	TGTGCCACCAGAGAACAGGGGGATAAGACTGAAGCTTTCTTT	CATREQGDKTEAFF
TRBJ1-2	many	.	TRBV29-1	TGCAGCGTTGAGACAGCTGCTAACTATGGCTACACCTTC	CSVETAANYGYTF
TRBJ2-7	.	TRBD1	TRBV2	TGTGCCAGCAGGACAGGACAGGCAACCTACGAGCAGTACTTC	CASRTGQATYEQYF
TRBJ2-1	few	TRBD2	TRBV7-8	TGTGCCAGCAGCTTTATAGCGGGAGCGGATAATGAGCAGTTCTTC	CASSFIAGADNEQFF
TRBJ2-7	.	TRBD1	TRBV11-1	TGTGCCAGCAGCTTCCGGGACAGGGACGTCGAGCAGTACTTC	CASSFRDRDVEQYF
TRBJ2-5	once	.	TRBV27	TGTGCCAGCAGTATTAGCGGAGAGCAGTACTTC	CASSISGEQYF
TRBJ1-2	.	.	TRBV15	TGTGCCACCAGCACAACAAACGAAGGCTATGGCTACACCTTC	CATSTTNEGYGYTF
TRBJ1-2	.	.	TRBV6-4	TGTGCCAGCAGTGACTCATTGGGTTGGTCGGTGAGCGGCTACACCTTC	CASSDSLGWSVSGYTF
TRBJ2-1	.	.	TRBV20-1	TGCAGTGCTAGGTTAGGACAGCGAGGGAATGAGCAGTTCTTC	CSARLGQRGNEQFF
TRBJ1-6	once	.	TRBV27	TGTGCCAGCAGCCCAACCCCACAGCGGAGCTCCTATAATTCACCCCTCCACTTT	CASSPTPQRSSYNSPLHF
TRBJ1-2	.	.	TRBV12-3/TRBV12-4	TGTGCCAGCGGCTCGGGGCTCCCCGGAGGGTATGGCTACACCTTC	CASGSGLPGGYGYTF
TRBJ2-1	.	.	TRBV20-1	TGCAGTGCTAGTTGGACAGAATACAATGAGCAGTTCTTC	CSASWTEYNEQFF
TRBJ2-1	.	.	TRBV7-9	TGTGCCAGCTCCAACAGGGGAGGCCTCGGCAATGAGCAGTTCTTC	CASSNRGGLGNEQFF
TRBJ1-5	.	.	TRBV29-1	TGCAGCGTTGTACAGGGATCAGGGCAGCCCCAGCATTTT	CSVVQGSGQPQHF
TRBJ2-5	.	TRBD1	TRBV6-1	TGTGCCAGCAGTGAGAATCAAGGGGGCAGGGAGACCCAGTACTTC	CASSENQGGRETQYF
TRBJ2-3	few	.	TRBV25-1	TGTGCCAGCAGTGAATACGGTGGGGATACGCAGTATTTT	CASSEYGGDTQYF
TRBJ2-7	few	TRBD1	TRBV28	TGTGCCAGCTCTTCGACAGGGGGAAATATGGGGCTCTACGAGCAGTACTTC	CASSSTGGNMGLYEQYF
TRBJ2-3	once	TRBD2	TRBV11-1	TGTGCCAGCAGTGGACTAGCAGAAACCACTAATTTAGATACGCAGTATTTT	CASSGLAETTNLDTQYF
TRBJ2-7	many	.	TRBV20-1	TGCAGTGCTAGTGGCAGGGACACCTACGAGCAGTACTTC	CSASGRDTYEQYF
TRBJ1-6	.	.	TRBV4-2	TGTGCCAGCAGCCCGGGACCTCAGGTGCTCTATAATTCACCCCTCCACTTT	CASSPGPQVLYNSPLHF
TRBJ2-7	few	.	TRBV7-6	TGTGCCAGCAGCTCCTCTTTTGGTAGCGACCACGAGCAGTACTTC	CASSSSFGSDHEQYF
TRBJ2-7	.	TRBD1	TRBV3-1	TGTGCCAGCAGCATCTGGACAGGGGGCTTTACCTACGAGCAGTACTTC	CASSIWTGGFTYEQYF
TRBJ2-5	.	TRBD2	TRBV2	TGTGCCAGCAGTGAAACTAGCGGGAGGCCTAGAGAGACCCAGTACTTC	CASSETSGRPRETQYF
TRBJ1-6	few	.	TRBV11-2	TGTGCCAGCAGCCGGGGGGACACCAACCATTCACCCCTCCACTTT	CASSRGDTNHSPLHF
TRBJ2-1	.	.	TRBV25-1	TGTGCCAGCAGTGAACCCGCCACCTTCAGGGATGAGCAGTTCTTC	CASSEPATFRDEQFF
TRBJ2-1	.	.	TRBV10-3	TGTGCCATCATAGACGCCAACAATGAGCAGTTCTTC	CAIIDANNEQFF
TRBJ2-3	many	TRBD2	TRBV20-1	TGCAGTGCTAAGTACGGGGGGTCCACAGATACGCAGTATTTT	CSAKYGGSTDTQYF
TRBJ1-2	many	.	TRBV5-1	TGCGCCAGCAGCAGCGGACTGGGCTATGGCTACACCTTC	CASSSGLGYGYTF
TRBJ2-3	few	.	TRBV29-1	TGCAGCGTTGGGGGCATCCTAGATACGCAGTATTTT	CSVGGILDTQYF
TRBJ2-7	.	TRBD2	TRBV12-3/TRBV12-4	TGTGCCAGCAACGTAGCGGGAGTTTACGAGCAGTACTTC	CASNVAGVYEQYF
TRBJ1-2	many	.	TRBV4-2	TGTGCCAGCAGCCAAGACACGACAGGCTCTAACTATGGCTACACCTTC	CASSQDTTGSNYGYTF
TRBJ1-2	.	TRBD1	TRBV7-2	TGTGCCAGCAGCTTATCGGGACAGGGAAACTATGGCTACACCTTC	CASSLSGQGNYGYTF
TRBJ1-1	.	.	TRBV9	TGTGCCAGCAGCGTAGCGGGCGGACCCACTGAAGCTTTCTTT	CASSVAGGPTEAFF
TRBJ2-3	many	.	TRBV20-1	TGCAGTCCTTGTGGGTACGATACGCAGTATTTT	CSPCGYDTQYF
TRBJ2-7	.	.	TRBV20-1	TGCAGTGCTAGAGATATTTGGGACTACGAGCAGTACTTC	CSARDIWDYEQYF
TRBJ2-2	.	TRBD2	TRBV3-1	TGTGCCAGCAGCGCACTAGCGGTCCGGCTCGCCGGGGAGCTGTTTTTT	CASSALAVRLAGELFF
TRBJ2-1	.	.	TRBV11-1	TGTGCCAGCAGCTTGTTACCTCTCTCCTACAATGAGCAGTTCTTC	CASSLLPLSYNEQFF
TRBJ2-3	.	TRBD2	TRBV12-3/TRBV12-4	TGTGCCAGCCACTTGGGCGGGAGAGCAGATACGCAGTATTTT	CASHLGGRADTQYF
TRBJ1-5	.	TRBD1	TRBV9	TGTGCCAGCAGCGCAGGTGACAGGGGAAATCAGCCCCAGCATTTT	CASSAGDRGNQPQHF
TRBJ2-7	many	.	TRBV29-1	TGCAGCGTTGAGGCTGGCTGGAGCTCCTACGAGCAGTACTTC	CSVEAGWSSYEQYF
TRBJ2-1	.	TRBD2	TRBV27	TGTGCCAGCAGTTACAGGGGTTCGGTACGCGGGAGGGCCCATGGGCAGTTCTTC	CASSYRGSVRGRAHGQFF
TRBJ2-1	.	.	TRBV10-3	TGTGCCATCAGTGAGAACCAGGGCTACAATGAGCAGTTCTTC	CAISENQGYNEQFF
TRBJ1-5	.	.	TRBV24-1	TGTGCCACCAGTGGCCTTCGAGAGGAGCCCCAGCATTTT	CATSGLREEPQHF
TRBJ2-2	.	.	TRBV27	TGTGCCAGCAGTCCCCCCGGGGAAGACCCCGGGGAGCTGTTTTTT	CASSPPGEDPGELFF